What follows are 10 T cell receptor beta chains derived from one specimen sequenced in a study of blood T cell repertoires in COVID-19. Using immunoSEQ multiplex PCR, the repertoire was profiled, and TCRdb retains in-frame clones only, with some absent. This table has tens of thousands of clones, about four fifths appearing once. The sample comprised peripheral blood. The receptors come from a man in his fifties or sixties with COVID-19, enrolled during active disease.

DNA of the CDR3: TGTGCCAGCGGGCAGGGCAATCAGCCCCAGCATTTT. This sequence encodes CASGQGNQPQHF. The J gene is TRBJ1-5, the V gene TRBV6-5; no clear D. Trimming cost V 8 bases and J 2 bases, with 7 bases left between them. Germline-derived CDR1 and CDR2 are MNHEY and SVGAGI. The CDR3 spans 12 residues.

This clone was seen a few times. The V gene is TRBV28, the J gene TRBJ2-5, with TRBD1 matching 10 bases. From germline, CDR1 is MDHEN and CDR2 SYDVKM. The CDR3 length is 15 residues. The J segment lost 5 bases and the V segment lost 5 bases, leaving 8 bases of the junction unmatched. CDR3 sequence reads: CASSASGTGDETQYF. Here the CDR3 DNA reads TGTGCCAGCAGTGCCTCCGGGACAGGGGATGAGACCCAGTACTTC.

This clone has just a few counts. The chain couples TRBV6-6 to TRBJ1-5; D may be TRBD1 (5 bases). Germline CDR1 MNHNY, CDR2 SVGAGI (reference sequence). The V end was cut by 11 bases, the J end by 5 bases, with 16 bases between. The CDR3 loop spans 13 amino acids. The CDR3 DNA is TGTGCCTGCCAGGCGGGAGGGGATCAGCCCCAGCATTTT. It specifies CACQAGGDQPQHF.

The J gene is TRBJ2-5, the V gene TRBV5-5; D might be TRBD2 (6 bases). CDR1 is SGHKS, CDR2 YYEKEE, per germline (reference sequence). The CDR3 length is 15 residues. V was shortened by 0 bases and J by 4 bases, with 13 bases between the two germline ends. CDR3 DNA sequence: TGTGCCAGCAGCTTGGGCGCGGGGTGGACAGAGACCCAGTACTTC. Its protein is CASSLGAGWTETQYF.

This chain links TRBV6-5 with TRBJ2-7; 10 positions agree with TRBD2. Unmatched junction bases numbered 10, after V lost 7 bases and J lost 4 bases. The germline V gene encodes CDR1 MNHEY and CDR2 SVGAGI. The CDR3 extends over 15 amino acids. This chain's CDR3 is CASNPGGLANYEQYF. The CDR3 DNA sequence: TGTGCCAGCAACCCGGGGGGACTAGCGAATTACGAGCAGTACTTC.

The CDR3 sequence is CASSPTAGGGTDTQYF. The CDR3 nucleotides read TGTGCCAGCAGCCCCACGGCGGGAGGGGGAACAGATACGCAGTATTTT. The chain couples TRBV4-2 to TRBJ2-3, with TRBD2 identical over 9 bases. Germline lookup yields CDR1 LGHNA and CDR2 YNFKEQ. The CDR3 has 16 amino acids. The J segment lost 3 bases and the V segment lost 4 bases, leaving 8 bases of the junction unmatched.

This clone occurred a few times. J is TRBJ2-3 and V is TRBV4-1; the match to TRBD2 covers 7 bases. Germline CDR1 MGHRA, CDR2 YSYEKL. The length of the CDR3 is 14 residues. V dropped 4 bases and J dropped 5; count of bases not matched to a gene: 6. CDR3 coding DNA: TGCGCCAGCAGCCCCGGACTAGGTAGAGATACGCAGTATTTT. Protein: CASSPGLGRDTQYF.

The chain joins TRBV14 to TRBJ1-2; no definite D call. CDR1 is SGHDN, CDR2 FVKESK, per germline. V shed 1 base and J shed 4 bases, with 10 bases lying between them. The CDR3 length is 14 residues. The CDR3 coding sequence is TGTGCCAGCAGCCAAGTTGGAGTCGGCTATGGCTACACCTTC. It yields the protein CASSQVGVGYGYTF.

The chain uses TRBV9 and TRBJ2-1, with 10 bases lining up with TRBD2. This CDR3 region has 17 residues. CDR1 is SGDLS, CDR2 YYNGEE, per germline. V shed 0 bases and J 5 bases; nucleotides not matched to a gene: 8. CDR3 protein: CASSVVMSSGGDNEQFF. CDR3 coding DNA: TGTGCCAGCAGCGTAGTTATGAGCAGCGGGGGGGACAATGAGCAGTTCTTC.

The V gene is TRBV7-2, the J gene TRBJ2-5; 9 nucleotides line up with TRBD1. CDR3 length: 13 amino acids. CDR1 SGHTA and CDR2 FQGNSA come from the germline V gene. Germline trimming cut 5 bases from V and 3 bases from J; bases unmatched to any gene: 1. The CDR3 coding sequence is TGTGCCAGCAGCCGGACAGGGGAAGAGACCCAGTACTTC. Translating it yields CASSRTGEETQYF. Variable domain in full (rest from reference TRBV7-2 and TRBJ2-5): GAGVSQSPSNKVTEKGKDVELRCDPISGHTALYWYRQSLGQGLEFLIYFQGNSAPDKSGLPSDRFSAERTGGSVSTLTIQRTQQEDSAVYLCASSRTGEETQYFGPGTRLLVL.